Presented here are 2 T cell receptor beta chains from one specimen sequenced in a study of T-cell memory formation after mild COVID-19. TCRdb used MiXCR to reprocess the 5' RACE reads, holding one entry per CDR3 protein. The sample comprises fewer than 250,000 distinct CDR3 sequences, approximately 30% of which are singletons, and roughly 11% rests with the top ten. What was sequenced was PBMCs or a T cell subset sorted from them (not recorded which). The receptors were gathered from an adult woman who had mild COVID-19 (a few samples of this study predate the infection). Cell type and time point are not known.

This clonotype was seen a handful of times. This chain connects TRBV12-5 to TRBJ2-4, with 11 bases lining up with TRBD2. CDR1 is LGHNT, CDR2 FRNRAP, per germline. V lost 6 bases to trimming and J lost 0 bases; unmatched junction nucleotides: 4. This CDR3 comprises 16 residues. For the CDR3, the DNA is TGTGCTAGTGGCCCGGGACTAGCGGTAGCCAAAAACATTCAGTACTTC. Its protein product is CASGPGLAVAKNIQYF.

The table lists this clonotype with a few counts. V usage is TRBV29-1 and J usage is TRBJ1-3, with 7 positions matching TRBD1. The CDR3 consists of 15 residues. CDR1 is SQVTM and CDR2 is ANQGSEA in the germline V gene. V shed 6 bases, J shed 1 base, and the junction held 9 bases outside the gene matches. The CDR3 DNA follows: TGCAGCGTGACGACAGGGTATGCGTCTGGAAACACCATATATTTT. Its protein is CSVTTGYASGNTIYF.